Following are 5 T cell receptor beta chains from one sample sequenced in a study of blood T cell repertoires in COVID-19. The table came from immunoSEQ multiplex PCR; TCRdb's copy has only in-frame clones and leaves some out. The top ten hold 7.9% of the sample, which has around 100,000 clones, roughly four fifths seen once. Material: peripheral blood. Every receptor here comes from a man between 65 and 85 years old with acute or convalescent COVID-19.

The rearrangement links TRBV18 to TRBJ2-5; perhaps TRBD1 as D (6 bases). Germline loops: CDR1 KGHSH, CDR2 LQKENI. V lost 3 bases and J lost 14, with 19 bases in between. This CDR3 region has 13 residues. CDR3 DNA: TGTGCCAGCTCACCGGGGGCGAGACAGGACCTCTACTTC. Its translation: CASSPGARQDLYF. The full variable domain, its missing parts supplied by reference TRBV18 and TRBJ2-5, is NAGVMQNPRHLVRRRGQEARLRCSPMKGHSHVYWYRQLPEEGLKFMVYLQKENIIDESGMPKERFSAEFPKEGPSILRIQQVVRGDSAAYFCASSPGARQDLYFGPGTRLLVL.

This clone was seen once. The rearrangement links TRBV15 to TRBJ1-5, with TRBD1 identical over 7 bases. The germline gives CDR1 LNHNV, CDR2 YYDKDF (reference sequence). The CDR3 sequence is 15 residues long. Trimming removed 4 bases from V and 2 bases from J; junction bases left unmatched: 5. This CDR3 reads CATSTQGDGNQPQHF. Here the CDR3 DNA reads TGTGCCACCAGCACTCAGGGGGACGGCAATCAGCCCCAGCATTTT. The full variable domain, rest sourced from reference TRBV15 and TRBJ1-5, is DAMVIQNPRYQVTQFGKPVTLSCSQTLNHNVMYWYQQKSSQAPKLLFHYYDKDFNNEADTPDNFQSRRPNTSFCFLDIRSPGLGDTAMYLCATSTQGDGNQPQHFGDGTRLSIL.

The count of this clone is one. J is TRBJ1-1 and V is TRBV27, with D uncertain. Trimming took 3 bases from V and 2 from J, leaving 10 bases between them. The CDR3 covers 14 residues. The germline V gene has CDR1 MNHEY and CDR2 SMNVEV (reference sequence). DNA for the CDR3: TGTGCCAGCAGTTTGGCGGGTGTTAACACTGAAGCTTTCTTT. Encoded protein: CASSLAGVNTEAFF.

The rearrangement links TRBV18 to TRBJ1-6, with D possibly being TRBD1 (5 bases). The CDR3 runs to 15 residues. The V gene lost 3 bases and the J gene lost 6 bases, with 12 bases spanning the gap. The germline CDR1 and CDR2 sequences are KGHSH and LQKENI. The CDR3 reads CASSPVGQRNSPLHF. For the CDR3, the DNA is TGTGCCAGCTCACCGGTGGGGCAGCGTAATTCACCCCTCCACTTT.

This chain connects TRBV3-1 (or the pseudogene TRBV3-2) to TRBJ1-1; tentative D call: TRBD1 (6 bases). CDR3 length: 17 residues. V lost 0 bases to trimming and J lost 0 bases, with 14 bases between them. Germline assignment: CDR1 LGHDT and CDR2 YNNKEL (reference sequence). CDR3 in amino acids: CASSQEVGGGMNTEAFF. The CDR3 DNA sequence: TGTGCCAGCAGCCAAGAGGTAGGCGGGGGCATGAACACTGAAGCTTTCTTT.